A single sample is the source of the 10 T cell receptor beta chains below, sequenced in a study of T cell repertoires in cytomegalovirus infection (dated by TCRdb to between 2018 and 2020). The sequencing machine was an Illumina HiSeq 1500. In TCRdb, the public reads were trimmed at Q25 with fastp and aligned with MiXCR, with productive beta chains retained. Records with the same CDR3 protein are collapsed into one entry carrying the most frequent genes and DNA. The sample table shows 480,000 or so distinct CDR3 sequences, and approximately 10% are seen once. Of the sample, roughly 10% is held by the ten largest clones. Sequencing was carried out using PBMCs. These receptors were collected from a human donor in good health (CMV status not recorded). Some clones in this sample may be carry-over from other donors' samples.

This chain uses TRBV2 with TRBJ1-5; D possibly corresponds to TRBD1 (6 bases). V lost 6 bases, J lost 6 bases, and 18 bases lay in between. The CDR3 has 15 residues. Germline V gene data show CDR1 as SNHLY and CDR2 as FYNNEI. Here the CDR3 reads CASSSGTHTSQPQHF. The CDR3 nucleotides are TGTGCCAGCAGCTCCGGGACACATACAAGTCAGCCCCAGCATTTT.

The chain combines TRBV2 with TRBJ2-7; perhaps TRBD1 as D (7 bases). The CDR3 is made up of 16 amino acids. Trimming took off 6 bases at V and 0 bases at J, with 18 bases between the two ends. Germline CDR1 and CDR2: SNHLY and FYNNEI. CDR3 region: CASRTNTGEASYEQYF. Written as DNA, the CDR3 is TGTGCCAGCAGAACAAACACAGGGGAGGCCTCCTACGAGCAGTACTTC.

This clonotype was found a few times. The J gene is TRBJ1-2, the V gene TRBV12-3 or TRBV12-4; possibly TRBD1 for D (5 bases). Trimming left V 3 bases short and J 0 bases short, with 14 bases between. The CDR3 covers 16 residues. The CDR3 region is CASSFGRAPSNYGYTF. The CDR3 nucleotides are TGTGCCAGCAGTTTTGGCAGGGCTCCGTCTAACTATGGCTACACCTTC.

The genes are TRBV20-1 and TRBJ2-7; D may be TRBD2 (5 bases). The CDR3 length is 16 residues. The V end was cut by 0 bases, the J end by 4 bases, with 19 bases between. In germline, CDR1 is DFQATT, CDR2 SNEGSKA (reference sequence). In DNA form, the CDR3 reads TGCAGTGCTAGAGATATGTACGGGAATGACCCTTACGAGCAGTACTTC. Its translation is CSARDMYGNDPYEQYF.

This clonotype was detected many times. CDR3 residues: CASSNDRTRAKNIQYF. The CDR3 bases are TGTGCCAGCAGTAATGACAGGACCCGGGCCAAAAACATTCAGTACTTC. V gene TRBV6-2 or TRBV6-3 combines with J gene TRBJ2-4; a possible D gene is TRBD1 (6 bases). The CDR3 length is 16 residues. V was pared by 5 bases and J by 1 base, with 15 bases between. In germline, CDR1 is MNHEY, CDR2 SVGEGT.

This clonotype was counted many times. The rearrangement joins TRBV12-3 or TRBV12-4 to TRBJ2-1, with unresolved D. The CDR3 contains 15 residues. Trimming took 3 bases from V and 6 from J, leaving 15 bases between them. The CDR3, as DNA: TGTGCCAGCAGTTTGGGTCCTCCGGGTGTCAATGAGCAGTTCTTC. It encodes CASSLGPPGVNEQFF.

This clonotype appeared many times. This rearrangement joins TRBV12-3 or TRBV12-4 to TRBJ1-4; no reliable D call. This CDR3 spans 14 amino acids. The ends were cut back, 2 bases at V and 0 bases at J, with 4 bases in the middle. CDR3 amino acids: CASSLQPTNEKLFF. DNA for the CDR3: TGTGCCAGCAGTTTACAGCCAACTAATGAAAAACTGTTTTTT.

This clonotype was detected ten times or more. The CDR3 loop is CASTGEGSGANVLTF. CDR3 in DNA: TGTGCCAGCACAGGGGAAGGATCTGGGGCCAACGTCCTGACTTTC. The chain employs TRBV5-4 and TRBJ2-6; possible D gene TRBD1, 6 bases. V lost 6 bases and J lost 1, with 11 bases in between. The CDR3 is 15 residues long. Germline V gives CDR1 SGHNT, CDR2 YYREEE (reference sequence).

This clonotype occurred many times. This rearrangement joins TRBV7-9 to TRBJ1-2; 11 bases are a match to TRBD1. V dropped 1 base and J dropped 3; count of bases not matched to a gene: 7. The CDR3 consists of 17 residues. CDR1 is SEHNR and CDR2 is FQNEAQ in the germline V gene (reference sequence). The CDR3 nucleotides read TGTGCCAGCAGCTTAGGGACAGGGGGCGCAGAAGACTATGGCTACACCTTC. As protein: CASSLGTGGAEDYGYTF.

This clonotype was found many times. The chain recombines TRBV4-1 with TRBJ1-1; 7 nucleotides align to TRBD1. There are 14 residues in the CDR3. V dropped 8 bases and J dropped 1; count of bases not matched to a gene: 7. CDR1 and CDR2 from the germline V gene are MGHRA and YSYEKL. The CDR3 is CASGMTGKNTEAFF. CDR3 in DNA: TGCGCCAGCGGGATGACAGGGAAGAACACTGAAGCTTTCTTT.